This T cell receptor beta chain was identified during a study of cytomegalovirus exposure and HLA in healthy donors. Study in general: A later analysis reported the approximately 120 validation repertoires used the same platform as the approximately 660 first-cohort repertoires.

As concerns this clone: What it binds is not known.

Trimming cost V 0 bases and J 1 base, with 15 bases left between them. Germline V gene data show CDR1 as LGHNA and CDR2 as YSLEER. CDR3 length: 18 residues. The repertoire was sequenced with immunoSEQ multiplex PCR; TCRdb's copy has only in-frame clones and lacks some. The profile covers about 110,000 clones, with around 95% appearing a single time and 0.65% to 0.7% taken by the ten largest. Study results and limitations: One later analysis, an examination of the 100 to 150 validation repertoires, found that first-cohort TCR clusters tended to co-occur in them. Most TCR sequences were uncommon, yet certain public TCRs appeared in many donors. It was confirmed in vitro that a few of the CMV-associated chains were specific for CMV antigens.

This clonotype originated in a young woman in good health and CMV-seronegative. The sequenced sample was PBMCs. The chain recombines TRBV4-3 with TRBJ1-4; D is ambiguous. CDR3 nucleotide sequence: TGCGCCAGCAGCCAAGACTTATCCTACAGCCTAACTAATGAAAAACTGTTTTTT. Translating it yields CASSQDLSYSLTNEKLFF.